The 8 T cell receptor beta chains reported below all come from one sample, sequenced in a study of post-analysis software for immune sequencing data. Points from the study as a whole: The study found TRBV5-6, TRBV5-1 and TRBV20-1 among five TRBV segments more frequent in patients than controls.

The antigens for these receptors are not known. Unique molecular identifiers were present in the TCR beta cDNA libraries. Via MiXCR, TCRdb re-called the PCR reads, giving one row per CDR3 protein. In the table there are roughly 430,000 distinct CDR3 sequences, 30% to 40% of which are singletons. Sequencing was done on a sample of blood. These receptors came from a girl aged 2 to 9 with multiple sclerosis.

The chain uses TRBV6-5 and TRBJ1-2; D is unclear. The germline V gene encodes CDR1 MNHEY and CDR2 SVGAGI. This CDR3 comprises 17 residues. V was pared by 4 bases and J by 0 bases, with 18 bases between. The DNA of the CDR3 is TGTGCCAGCAGTTCCAACGTGGGCAGCGTCGCTAACTATGGCTACACCTTC. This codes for CASSSNVGSVANYGYTF.

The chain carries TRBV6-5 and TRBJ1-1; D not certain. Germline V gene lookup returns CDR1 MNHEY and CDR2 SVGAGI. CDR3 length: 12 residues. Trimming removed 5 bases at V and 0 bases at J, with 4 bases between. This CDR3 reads CASSRLNTEAFF. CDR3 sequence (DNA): TGTGCCAGCAGTCGCCTGAACACTGAAGCTTTCTTT.

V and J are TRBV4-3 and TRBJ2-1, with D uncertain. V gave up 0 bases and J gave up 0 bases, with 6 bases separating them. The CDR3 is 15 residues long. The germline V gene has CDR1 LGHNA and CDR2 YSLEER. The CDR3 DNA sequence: TGCGCCAGCAGCCAAGACTTTAGCTCCTACAATGAGCAGTTCTTC. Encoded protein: CASSQDFSSYNEQFF.

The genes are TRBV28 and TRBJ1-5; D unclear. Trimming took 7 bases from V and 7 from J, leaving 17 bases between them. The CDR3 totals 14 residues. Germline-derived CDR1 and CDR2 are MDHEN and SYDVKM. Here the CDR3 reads CASISGEGQQPQHF. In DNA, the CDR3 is TGTGCCAGCATAAGCGGGGAAGGTCAACAGCCCCAGCATTTT.

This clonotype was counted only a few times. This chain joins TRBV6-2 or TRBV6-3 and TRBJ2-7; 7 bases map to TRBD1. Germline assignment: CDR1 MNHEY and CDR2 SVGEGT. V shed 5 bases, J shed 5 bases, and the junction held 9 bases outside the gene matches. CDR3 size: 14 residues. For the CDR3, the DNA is TGTGCCAGCAGTCGACAGGGCACCGCGGACGAGCAGTACTTC. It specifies CASSRQGTADEQYF.

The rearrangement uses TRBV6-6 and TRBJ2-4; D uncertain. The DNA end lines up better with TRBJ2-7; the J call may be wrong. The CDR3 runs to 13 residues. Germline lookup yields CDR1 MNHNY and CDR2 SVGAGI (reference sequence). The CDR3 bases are TGTGCCAGCAGATTACTCACAGAGATCGAGCAGTACTTC. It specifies CASRLLTEIEQYF.

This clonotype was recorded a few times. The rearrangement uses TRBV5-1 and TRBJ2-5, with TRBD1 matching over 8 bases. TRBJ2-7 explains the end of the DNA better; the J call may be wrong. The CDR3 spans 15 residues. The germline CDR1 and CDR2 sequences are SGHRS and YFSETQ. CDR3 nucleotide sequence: TGCGCCAGCAGCTATGGCAGGACAGGGAACTACGAGCAGTACTTC. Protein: CASSYGRTGNYEQYF.

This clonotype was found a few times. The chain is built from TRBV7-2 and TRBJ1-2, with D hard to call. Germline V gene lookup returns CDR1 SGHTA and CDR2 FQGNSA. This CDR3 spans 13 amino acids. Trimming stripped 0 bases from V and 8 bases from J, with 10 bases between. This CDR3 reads CASSLAPPEGYTF. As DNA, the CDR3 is TGTGCCAGCAGCTTAGCCCCGCCGGAGGGCTACACCTTC.